This entry lists 15 T cell receptor beta chains sequenced from one sample in a study of blood T cell repertoires in COVID-19. Repertoires were generated with immunoSEQ multiplex PCR, while TCRdb's copy carries only in-frame clones and drops some. The sample lists 85,000 to 120,000 clones, roughly 86% occurring once. Sample: peripheral blood. Receptor source: a man between 50 and 59 years old with active or convalescent COVID-19.

The chain carries TRBV13 and TRBJ1-2; D is unresolved. Between the trimmed V and J ends, which lost 0 bases and 8 bases, there was a span of 10 bases. Germline CDR1 and CDR2: PRHDT and FYEKMQ (reference sequence). The CDR3 runs 13 residues. The CDR3: CASSLGRSGGYTF. The CDR3 region has the DNA TGTGCCAGCAGCTTAGGCCGCTCTGGCGGCTACACCTTC. Complete variable domain (other parts from reference TRBV13 and TRBJ1-2): AAGVIQSPRHLIKEKRETATLKCYPIPRHDTVYWYQQGPGQDPQFLISFYEKMQSDKGSIPDRFSAQQFSDYHSELNMSSLELGDSALYFCASSLGRSGGYTFGSGTRLTVV.

The CDR3 sequence: CASRQNQGANTEAFF. CDR3 bases: TGTGCCAGCAGGCAAAACCAGGGGGCGAACACTGAAGCTTTCTTT. This rearrangement joins TRBV7-2 to TRBJ1-1, with 8 nucleotides matching TRBD1. V lost 6 bases and J lost 1; bases outside the gene matches: 7. This CDR3 has 15 amino acids. CDR1 SGHTA and CDR2 FQGNSA come from the germline V gene.

The chain links TRBV6-2 or TRBV6-3 to TRBJ2-3; 11 nucleotides match TRBD2. The V gene's germline CDR1 is MNHEY and CDR2 SVGEGT. Unmatched junction bases numbered 4, after V lost 6 bases and J lost 2 bases. The CDR3 loop spans 15 amino acids. In DNA, the CDR3 is TGTGCCAGCAGACCTAGCGGGGGGACCACAGATACGCAGTATTTT. Amino acid sequence: CASRPSGGTTDTQYF.

This rearrangement joins TRBV24-1 to TRBJ2-7, with TRBD1 as a possible D gene (6 bases). Trimming shortened V by 4 bases and J by 7 bases, and 10 bases separated the two germline ends. This CDR3 comprises 12 residues. The germline CDR1 and CDR2 sequences are KGHDR and SFDVKD. CDR3 region: CATSDRGGEQYF. In DNA form, the CDR3 reads TGTGCCACCAGTGACAGGGGTGGAGAGCAGTACTTC.

This chain links TRBV6-1 with TRBJ2-5, with no clear D. Germline V CDR1 and CDR2: MNHNS, SASEGT. This CDR3 spans 15 amino acids. V lost 3 bases to trimming and J lost 0 bases, with 11 bases between them. The CDR3 reads CASSEQVTYQETQYF. CDR3 coding DNA: TGTGCCAGCAGTGAGCAGGTTACGTACCAAGAGACCCAGTACTTC.

CDR3 amino acids: CASRPGGGSGETQYF. The CDR3 bases are TGTGCCAGCAGACCAGGCGGGGGATCAGGAGAGACCCAGTACTTC. The chain recombines TRBV28 with TRBJ2-5; TRBD2 matches 7 bases. The CDR3 is 15 residues long. Looked up from germline, CDR1 is MDHEN and CDR2 is SYDVKM. The J segment lost 4 bases and the V segment lost 6 bases, leaving 11 bases of the junction unmatched. Full variable domain (rest looked up from reference TRBV28 and TRBJ2-5): DVKVTQSSRYLVKRTGEKVFLECVQDMDHENMFWYRQDPGLGLRLIYFSYDVKMKEKGDIPEGYSVSREKKERFSLILESASTNQTSMYLCASRPGGGSGETQYFGPGTRLLVL.

This chain uses TRBV19 with TRBJ1-1; D not certain. This CDR3 region has 14 residues. The V end lost 7 bases, the J end lost 0 bases, and 12 bases lay between the germline ends. Per germline, CDR1 LNHDA and CDR2 SQIVND (reference sequence). The CDR3 sequence is CASNSFPMNTEAFF. The CDR3 nucleotides read TGTGCCAGTAATAGTTTCCCCATGAACACTGAAGCTTTCTTT.

The rearrangement uses TRBV5-4 and TRBJ2-5, with 8 bases identical to TRBD1. V dropped 4 bases and J dropped 4; count of bases not matched to a gene: 6. The CDR3 covers 14 residues. In germline, CDR1 is SGHNT, CDR2 YYREEE (reference sequence). CDR3 DNA: TGTGCCAGCAGCCAGGGACAGGCAACAGAGACCCAGTACTTC. This gives the protein CASSQGQATETQYF.

The chain recombines TRBV30 with TRBJ2-3, with 7 bases matching TRBD2. V was pared by 7 bases and J by 5 bases, with 12 bases of the junction left unmatched. Germline lookup yields CDR1 GTSNPN and CDR2 SVGIG (reference sequence). CDR3 length: 14 residues. For the CDR3, the DNA is TGTGCCTTATGGACTAGAAGGAGCTTAGATACGCAGTATTTT. Protein product: CALWTRRSLDTQYF. The entire variable domain, with the rest obtained from reference TRBV30 and TRBJ2-3, is as follows: SQTIHQWPATLVQPVGSPLSLECTVEGTSNPNLYWYRQAAGRGLQLLFYSVGIGQISSEVPQNLSASRPQDRQFILSSKKLLLSDSGFYLCALWTRRSLDTQYFGPGTRLTVL.

V is TRBV2 and J is TRBJ2-3, with 11 bases that match TRBD2. Germline CDR1 and CDR2: SNHLY and FYNNEI. Losses at the gene ends were 6 bases for V and 1 base for J; bases not matched to a gene: 0. The CDR3 runs 14 residues. The CDR3 reads CASRLAGGTDTQYF. Written as DNA, the CDR3 is TGTGCCAGCAGACTAGCGGGGGGCACAGATACGCAGTATTTT.

The chain couples TRBV3-1 (or the pseudogene TRBV3-2) to TRBJ1-6, with D perhaps matching TRBD1 (6 bases). In germline, CDR1 is LGHDT, CDR2 YNNKEL (reference sequence). The CDR3 has 12 amino acids. The V gene lost 6 bases and the J gene lost 10 bases, with 10 bases spanning the gap. CDR3 nucleotide sequence: TGTGCCAGCAGGACAGGACACTCACCCCTCCACTTT. Protein: CASRTGHSPLHF.

The DNA for the CDR3 is TGTGCCAGCAGTTTACCCAGTGGCTCCTATAATTCACCCCTCCACTTT. It yields the protein CASSLPSGSYNSPLHF. The V gene is TRBV28, the J gene TRBJ1-6; D not certain. Per germline, CDR1 MDHEN and CDR2 SYDVKM. Between the trimmed V and J ends, which lost 2 bases and 0 bases, there was a span of 8 bases. The CDR3 covers 16 residues.

The chain recombines TRBV28 with TRBJ1-1; the D is unclear. The length of the CDR3 is 13 residues. Trimming cost V 3 bases and J 11 bases, with 16 bases left between them. In germline, CDR1 is MDHEN, CDR2 SYDVKM. This CDR3 reads CASSLYMEGRAFF. Written as DNA, the CDR3 is TGTGCCAGCAGTTTGTATATGGAGGGTAGGGCTTTCTTT.

This chain uses TRBV19 with TRBJ1-1; D remains ambiguous. V lost 7 bases, J lost 5 bases, and 8 bases lay in between. The CDR3 has 11 amino acids. Germline values: CDR1 LNHDA, CDR2 SQIVND (reference sequence). CDR3 coding DNA: TGTGCCAGTATAGAGTATACTGAAGCTTTCTTT. It specifies CASIEYTEAFF.

The V gene is TRBV28, the J gene TRBJ2-3; 12 positions agree with TRBD2. The junction had 5 bases not matched to a gene; V was cut back by 2 bases and J by 5 bases. This CDR3 has 16 residues. Per germline, CDR1 MDHEN and CDR2 SYDVKM. The CDR3 DNA reads TGTGCCAGCAGTTTAACCGGACTAGCGGGGAAAGATACGCAGTATTTT. It is translated as CASSLTGLAGKDTQYF.